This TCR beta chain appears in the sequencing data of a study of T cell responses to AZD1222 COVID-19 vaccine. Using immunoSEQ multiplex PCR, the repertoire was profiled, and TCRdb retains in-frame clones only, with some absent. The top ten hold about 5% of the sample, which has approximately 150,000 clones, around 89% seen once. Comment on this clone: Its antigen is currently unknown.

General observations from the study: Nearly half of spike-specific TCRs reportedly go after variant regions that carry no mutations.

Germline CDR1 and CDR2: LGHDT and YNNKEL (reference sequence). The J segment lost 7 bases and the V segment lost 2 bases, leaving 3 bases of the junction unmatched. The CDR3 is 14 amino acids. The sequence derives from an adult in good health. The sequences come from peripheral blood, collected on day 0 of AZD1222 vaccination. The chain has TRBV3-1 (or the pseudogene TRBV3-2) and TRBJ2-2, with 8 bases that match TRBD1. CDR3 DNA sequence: TGTGCCAGCAGCCAAACAGGGGGTGGCGGGGAGCTGTTTTTT. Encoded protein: CASSQTGGGGELFF.